The 20 T cell receptor beta chains below all came from one sample that was sequenced in a study of regulatory T cells in long-lasting Graves disease. Time point reported: persistent/refractory GD, antithyroid drugs over 5 years with positive TRAb. PBMC RNA was the source of the TCR library. Building the TCR beta libraries relied on iRepertoire HTBI primers, and CDR3 regions underwent Arm-PCR. Each CDR3 protein is one row after TCRdb ran MiXCR on the multiplex PCR reads. Of some 340,000 distinct CDR3 sequences in the sample, more than 20% were seen once. Specimen: peripheral blood mononuclear cells (PBMCs), collected when the disease was refractory, from a patient treated with antithyroid drugs. All receptors come from a woman in her thirties or forties with Graves disease.

The table lists this clonotype with many counts. CDR3 nucleotide sequence: TGTGCCAGCAGTTTGGCCACTGCGAGTGAGACCCAGTACTTC. Translated, it gives CASSLATASETQYF. The rearrangement links TRBV28 to TRBJ2-5; D is undetermined. The length of the CDR3 is 14 residues. The germline gives CDR1 MDHEN, CDR2 SYDVKM. Trimming left V 3 bases short and J 5 bases short, with 13 bases between.

This clonotype was counted only a few times. This chain connects TRBV6-1 to TRBJ2-5, with 7 bases lining up with TRBD1. This CDR3 is 14 amino acids long. CDR1 and CDR2 from the germline V gene are MNHNS and SASEGT. V lost 0 bases to trimming and J lost 5 bases; unmatched junction nucleotides: 3. The CDR3 spells CASSEAQGLETQYF. In DNA form, the CDR3 reads TGTGCCAGCAGTGAAGCACAGGGGCTTGAGACCCAGTACTTC.

V and J are TRBV7-3 and TRBJ2-2; 9 bases are shared with TRBD1. CDR3 size: 17 residues. The V and J ends lost 8 bases and 0 bases, in that order; junction bases with no gene match: 10. Germline V gene data show CDR1 as SGHTA and CDR2 as FQGTGA. CDR3 nucleotides: TGTGCCAGCTCACGGGACAGGGCCTCCGCGAACACCGGGGAGCTGTTTTTT. Protein product: CASSRDRASANTGELFF.

This clonotype was counted at least ten times. The chain combines TRBV27 with TRBJ2-7; 12 nucleotides line up with TRBD2. CDR3 length: 16 residues. Germline values: CDR1 MNHEY, CDR2 SMNVEV (reference sequence). V shed 0 bases, J shed 0 bases, and the junction held 0 bases outside the gene matches. This CDR3 is CASSLSLAGGSYEQYF. In DNA, the CDR3 is TGTGCCAGCAGTTTATCACTAGCGGGAGGCTCCTACGAGCAGTACTTC.

This clonotype was counted between two and nine times. The V call is TRBV28, the J call TRBJ2-5, with D unresolved. CDR1 and CDR2 (germline): MDHEN, SYDVKM. Trimming stripped 3 bases from V and 13 bases from J, with 9 bases between. CDR3 length: 10 amino acids. In nucleotides, the CDR3 is TGTGCCAGCAGTTTTCACAGCACGTACTTC. Translating gives CASSFHSTYF.

This clonotype has more than one count but fewer than ten. The chain recombines TRBV3-1 with TRBJ1-5; D is undetermined. The CDR3 consists of 14 residues. Trimming removed 0 bases from V and 3 bases from J, with 6 bases in between. CDR1 LGHDT and CDR2 YNNKEL come from the germline V gene (reference sequence). CDR3 in amino acids: CASSQDTLNQPQHF. CDR3 nucleotide sequence: TGTGCCAGCAGCCAAGACACCCTCAATCAGCCCCAGCATTTT.

The sample holds many counts of this clonotype. In DNA form, the CDR3 reads TGTGCCAGCAGGGACGCGGGGACAGGCTATTCTGGGGCCAACGTCCTGACTTTC. Translating gives CASRDAGTGYSGANVLTF. This sequence joins TRBV5-6 and TRBJ2-6; TRBD1 aligns across 8 bases. The CDR3 runs 18 residues. CDR1 is SGHDT, CDR2 YYEEEE, per germline. Unmatched junction bases numbered 11, after V lost 5 bases and J lost 1 base.

The V gene is TRBV3-1, the J gene TRBJ2-2, with TRBD2 matching over 10 bases. Germline values: CDR1 LGHDT, CDR2 YNNKEL (reference sequence). Unmatched junction bases numbered 2, after V lost 9 bases and J lost 4 bases. This CDR3 has 13 residues. This chain's CDR3 is CASKREGTGELFF. The CDR3 DNA sequence: TGTGCCAGTAAGCGGGAGGGCACCGGGGAGCTGTTTTTT.

At least ten counts were recorded for this clonotype. V usage is TRBV15 and J usage is TRBJ2-7; 8 bases are shared with TRBD1. This CDR3 has 14 amino acids. The J segment lost 7 bases and the V segment lost 4 bases, leaving 9 bases of the junction unmatched. Germline V gene data show CDR1 as LNHNV and CDR2 as YYDKDF (reference sequence). The DNA for the CDR3 is TGTGCCACCAGCAAGGGACAGGCAGGATTGGAGCAGTACTTC. This gives the protein CATSKGQAGLEQYF.

This clonotype was observed a few times. The rearrangement uses TRBV6-1 and TRBJ2-2, with TRBD1 as a possible D gene (5 bases). The germline CDR1 and CDR2 sequences are MNHNS and SASEGT. The CDR3 contains 16 residues. V gave up 0 bases and J gave up 1 base, with 9 bases separating them. The DNA of the CDR3 is TGTGCCAGCAGTGAAGCCCCAGGGCGGAACACCGGGGAGCTGTTTTTT. Translated, it gives CASSEAPGRNTGELFF.

V and J are TRBV11-2 and TRBJ2-1, with unresolved D. Germline CDR1 and CDR2: SGHAT and FQNNGV. The CDR3 consists of 11 residues. Trimming removed 6 bases from V and 4 bases from J, with 4 bases in between. CDR3 in amino acids: CASSFYNEQFF. The CDR3 DNA reads as TGTGCCAGCAGTTTTTACAATGAGCAGTTCTTC.

The genes are TRBV20-1 and TRBJ2-6; D is unresolved. V gave up 6 bases and J gave up 0 bases, with 9 bases separating them. Germline V CDR1 and CDR2: DFQATT, SNEGSKA (reference sequence). This CDR3 spans 14 amino acids. CDR3: CSALRFSGANVLTF. As DNA, the CDR3 is TGCAGTGCCCTGAGGTTCTCTGGGGCCAACGTCCTGACTTTC.

DNA of the CDR3: TGCGCCAGCAGCTTGGAGACTAGCGGCTACTACGAGCAGTACTTC. It yields the protein CASSLETSGYYEQYF. This rearrangement joins TRBV5-1 to TRBJ2-7, with 9 nucleotides matching TRBD2. V trimming: 0 bases; J trimming: 3 bases; junction bases outside the gene matches: 4. This CDR3 contains 15 residues. Germline V lookup: CDR1 SGHRS, CDR2 YFSETQ.

This clonotype was seen many times. The V call is TRBV6-1, the J call TRBJ1-1; D unresolved. V was clipped by 7 bases and J by 1 base, with 13 bases between them. The germline CDR1 and CDR2 sequences are MNHNS and SASEGT. The CDR3 is 14 residues long. CDR3 sequence reads: CASNAATSNTEAFF. The CDR3 nucleotides are TGTGCCAGCAACGCGGCGACTTCGAACACTGAAGCTTTCTTT.

With respect to this clonotype: This likely comes from a read error, as the CDR3 has no conserved phenylalanine or tryptophan at its end. This sequence joins TRBV29-1 and TRBJ1-2; D perhaps matches TRBD1 (5 bases). Germline V lookup: CDR1 SQVTM, CDR2 ANQGSEA. This CDR3 is built from 12 residues. V lost 4 bases, J lost 4 bases, and 10 bases lay in between. CDR3 sequence: CSVGRDLYGYTS. The CDR3 nucleotides are TGCAGCGTTGGGCGGGACCTCTATGGCTACACCTCC.

In its sample, this clonotype was seen a few times. The rearrangement links TRBV13 to TRBJ2-5; 11 positions match TRBD2. The V and J ends lost 5 bases and 3 bases, in that order; junction bases with no gene match: 5. This CDR3 has 15 residues. Germline loops: CDR1 PRHDT, CDR2 FYEKMQ (reference sequence). Written as DNA, the CDR3 is TGTGCCAGCAGCCCGCTGACTAGCGGGAAAGAGACCCAGTACTTC. Amino acids: CASSPLTSGKETQYF. Full variable domain (remainder filled in from reference TRBV13 and TRBJ2-5): AAGVIQSPRHLIKEKRETATLKCYPIPRHDTVYWYQQGPGQDPQFLISFYEKMQSDKGSIPDRFSAQQFSDYHSELNMSSLELGDSALYFCASSPLTSGKETQYFGPGTRLLVL.

The genes are TRBV20-1 and TRBJ2-7; TRBD1 matches at 10 bases. Germline trimming cut 3 bases from V and 6 bases from J; bases unmatched to any gene: 23. The length of the CDR3 is 19 residues. Germline V gene lookup returns CDR1 DFQATT and CDR2 SNEGSKA (reference sequence). This chain's CDR3 is CSARGTGTGAFLMGSEQYF. Here the CDR3 DNA reads TGCAGTGCTAGGGGGACCGGGACAGGGGCTTTCCTGATGGGGTCCGAGCAGTACTTC.

There are a few counts of this clonotype. The V gene is TRBV4-1, the J gene TRBJ2-5, with 14 bases lining up with TRBD2. With V trimmed by 6 bases and J by 0 bases, 12 bases remained unmatched. Looked up from germline, CDR1 is MGHRA and CDR2 is YSYEKL. This CDR3 is 19 amino acids long. The CDR3 DNA reads as TGCGCCAGCAGACCTACTCGACTAGCGGGAGGGCCTCACCAAGAGACCCAGTACTTC. As protein: CASRPTRLAGGPHQETQYF.

The sample holds many counts of this clonotype. The V gene is TRBV29-1, the J gene TRBJ1-4; D perhaps matches TRBD1 (6 bases). The CDR3 is 13 amino acids. Trimming pared 7 bases from V and 3 bases from J, leaving 12 bases between. The germline V gene encodes CDR1 SQVTM and CDR2 ANQGSEA. In DNA, the CDR3 is TGCAGCGGGGCCAGGGGTGCTAATGAAAAACTGTTTTTT. Its translation: CSGARGANEKLFF.

The chain employs TRBV9 and TRBJ2-6; D gene ambiguous. The CDR3 loop spans 14 amino acids. Between the trimmed V and J ends, which lost 3 bases and 0 bases, there was a span of 4 bases. CDR1 and CDR2 from the germline V gene are SGDLS and YYNGEE. The CDR3 here is CASSDYSGANVLTF. DNA for the CDR3: TGTGCCAGCAGCGACTACTCTGGGGCCAACGTCCTGACTTTC. The complete variable domain, with remaining parts taken from reference TRBV9 and TRBJ2-6, reads DSGVTQTPKHLITATGQRVTLRCSPRSGDLSVYWYQQSLDQGLQFLIQYYNGEERAKGNILERFSAQQFPDLHSELNLSSLELGDSALYFCASSDYSGANVLTFGAGSRLTVL.